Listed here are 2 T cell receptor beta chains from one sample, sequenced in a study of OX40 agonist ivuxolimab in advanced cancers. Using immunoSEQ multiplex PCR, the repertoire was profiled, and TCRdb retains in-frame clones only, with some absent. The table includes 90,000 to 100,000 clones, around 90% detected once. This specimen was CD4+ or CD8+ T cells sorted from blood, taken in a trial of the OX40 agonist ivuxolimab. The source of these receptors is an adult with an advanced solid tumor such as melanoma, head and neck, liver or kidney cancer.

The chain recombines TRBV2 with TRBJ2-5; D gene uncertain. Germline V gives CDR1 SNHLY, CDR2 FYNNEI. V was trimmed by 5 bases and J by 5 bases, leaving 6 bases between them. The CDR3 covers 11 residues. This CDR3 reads CASSPRETQYF. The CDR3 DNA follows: TGTGCCAGCAGTCCCCGGGAGACCCAGTACTTC. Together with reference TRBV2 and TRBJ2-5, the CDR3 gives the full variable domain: EPEVTQTPSHQVTQMGQEVILRCVPISNHLYFYWYRQILGQKVEFLVSFYNNEISEKSEIFDDQFSVERPDGSNFTLKIRSTKLEDSAMYFCASSPRETQYFGPGTRLLVL.

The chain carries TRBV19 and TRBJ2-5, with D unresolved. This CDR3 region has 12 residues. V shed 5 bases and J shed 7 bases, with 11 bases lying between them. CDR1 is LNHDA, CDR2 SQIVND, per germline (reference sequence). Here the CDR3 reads CASSEKVGTQYF. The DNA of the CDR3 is TGTGCCAGTAGTGAGAAGGTGGGGACCCAGTACTTC.